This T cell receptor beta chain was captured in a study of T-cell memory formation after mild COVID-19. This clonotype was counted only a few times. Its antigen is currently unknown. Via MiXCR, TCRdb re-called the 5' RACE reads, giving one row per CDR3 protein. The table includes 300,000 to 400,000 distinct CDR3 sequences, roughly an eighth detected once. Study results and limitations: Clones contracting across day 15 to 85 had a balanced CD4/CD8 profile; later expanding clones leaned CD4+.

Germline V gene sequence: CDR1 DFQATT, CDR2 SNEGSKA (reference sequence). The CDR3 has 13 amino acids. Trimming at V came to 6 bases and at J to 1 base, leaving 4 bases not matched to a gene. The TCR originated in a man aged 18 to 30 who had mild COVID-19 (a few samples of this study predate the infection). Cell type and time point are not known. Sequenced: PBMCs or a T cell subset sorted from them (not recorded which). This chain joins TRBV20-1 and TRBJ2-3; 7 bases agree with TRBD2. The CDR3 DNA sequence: TGCAGTGCCCTTGGGGGGGGCACAGATACGCAGTATTTT. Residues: CSALGGGTDTQYF.